This T cell receptor beta chain was captured by sequencing in a study of human T cells and chemical hapten exposure. Study summary: Subjects had 2% DPC placed on approximately 2 cm by approximately 2 cm of upper inner arm skin for sensitization. Study-wide results and limits: A positive correlation with patch test score was shown by PT1 expanded TCR counts.

Stated time point: patch test 2, 6 weeks after DPC sensitization. The treatment is: therapeutic diphenylcyclopropenone sensitization with weekly scalp DPC. The total RNA was obtained from whole blood that was not fractionated. The CDR3 covers 15 residues. CDR1 and CDR2 from the germline V gene are MNHNS and SASEGT. The germline V and J ends were trimmed by 2 bases and 4 bases, with 15 bases remaining between them. This clonotype has only a few counts. Its antigen is not known. TCRdb redid the calling of the RACE reads with MiXCR, one entry per CDR3 protein. The table includes a few hundred thousand distinct CDR3 sequences, about 6% detected once.

The sample consisted of whole blood, taken in connection with sensitization to the hapten diphenylcyclopropenone (DPC). This chain uses TRBV6-1 with TRBJ2-7; D remains unclear. The source is a woman younger than 35 with alopecia areata. Some clones in this sample may be carry-over from other donors' samples. The CDR3 coding sequence is TGTGCCAGCAGTGAACAGCGAAACTCTCAGTACGAGCAGTACTTC. Translation: CASSEQRNSQYEQYF.